This entry lists 7 T cell receptor beta chains sequenced from one sample in a study of human CD4 T cells and Enterobacteriaceae. Assay: immunoSEQ multiplex PCR; the TCRdb copy retains only in-frame clones and omits some. The repertoire holds roughly 630 clones, with about 35% as singletons. Proliferating activated T cells were sorted by FACS as CFSE-low CD25+ ICOS+ after about 6-7 days. Irradiated autologous monocytes pulsed with antigen were cultured at a 2:1 ratio with CFSE-labeled memory CD4+ T cells. Memory CD4+ T cells were sorted as all CD4+ cells except CD45RA+CCR7+CD95- naive cells, over 98% pure. Input material: bacteria-reactive CD4+ T cells grown in culture. Subset here: CFSE-low proliferating memory CD4 T cells sorted after in vitro stimulation with a heat-inactivated bacterium or M. tuberculosis lysate. The receptors derive from a human donor in good health.

The table lists this clone with a few counts. The rearrangement links TRBV4-2 to TRBJ2-7; TRBD1 aligns across 11 bases. The CDR3 totals 16 residues. Looked up from germline, CDR1 is LGHNA and CDR2 is YNFKEQ. V gave up 0 bases and J gave up 3 bases; unmatched junction bases: 4. CDR3 DNA: TGTGCCAGCAGCCAAGAACGAGGGACAGGGGGCTACGAGCAGTACTTC. Residues: CASSQERGTGGYEQYF.

As to this clone: A far bigger clonotype differs at one base, so this is likely a read error. V usage is TRBV5-4 and J usage is TRBJ2-5; TRBD2 aligns across 9 bases. The junction had 6 bases not matched to a gene; V was cut back by 2 bases and J by 4 bases. Germline assignment: CDR1 SGHNT and CDR2 YYREEE (reference sequence). CDR3 length equals 15 residues. CDR3: CASSFGAGGRETQYF. The CDR3 DNA follows: TGTGCCAGCAGCTTTGGGGCGGGGGGGCGAGAGACCCAGTACTTC.

A few counts support this clone. In nucleotides, the CDR3 is TGTGCCAGCAGCTTCTCAGAGAACACTGAAGCTTTCTTT. It yields the protein CASSFSENTEAFF. V is TRBV7-2 and J is TRBJ1-1; unclear D gene. Germline lookup yields CDR1 SGHTA and CDR2 FQGNSA. Trimming left V 3 bases short and J 1 base short, with 6 bases between. The CDR3 is made up of 13 amino acids.

V usage is TRBV5-1 and J usage is TRBJ2-7; 7 positions agree with TRBD1. The germline V gene encodes CDR1 SGHRS and CDR2 YFSETQ. V shed 0 bases and J 5 bases; nucleotides not matched to a gene: 2. CDR3 size: 13 residues. For the CDR3, the DNA is TGCGCCAGCAGCTTGGAGACAGGGCACGAGCAGTACTTC. Translating it yields CASSLETGHEQYF.

This clone is deemed medium-sized. This sample also contains other DNA sequences that code for the same CDR3. The chain employs TRBV19 and TRBJ2-2; D gene ambiguous. V was trimmed by 5 bases and J by 0 bases, leaving 10 bases between them. CDR1 and CDR2 (germline): LNHDA, SQIVND (reference sequence). The CDR3 totals 15 residues. The CDR3 spells CASSPGRTNTGELFF. CDR3 coding DNA: TGTGCCAGTAGTCCGGGCAGGACGAACACCGGGGAGCTGTTTTTT.

This clone was detected once. This chain connects TRBV6-4 to TRBJ2-3, with TRBD1 matching 8 bases. The CDR3 has 15 residues. Germline loops: CDR1 MRHNA, CDR2 SNTAGT. After removal of 5 bases from V and 5 bases from J, the junction contained 9 bases not matched to a gene. CDR3 nucleotides: TGTGCCAGCAGTTTAGATCAGGGGGCGCGAGATACGCAGTATTTT. Translating gives CASSLDQGARDTQYF.

The sample holds a few counts of this clone. The chain carries TRBV5-4 and TRBJ2-7; 12 bases match TRBD2. This CDR3 has 16 amino acids. Trimming removed 4 bases from V and 6 bases from J; junction bases left unmatched: 11. The germline gives CDR1 SGHNT, CDR2 YYREEE (reference sequence). CDR3 DNA: TGTGCCAGCAGCACCAGGACCCTAGCGGGAGGGTCCGAGCAGTACTTC. This gives the protein CASSTRTLAGGSEQYF.